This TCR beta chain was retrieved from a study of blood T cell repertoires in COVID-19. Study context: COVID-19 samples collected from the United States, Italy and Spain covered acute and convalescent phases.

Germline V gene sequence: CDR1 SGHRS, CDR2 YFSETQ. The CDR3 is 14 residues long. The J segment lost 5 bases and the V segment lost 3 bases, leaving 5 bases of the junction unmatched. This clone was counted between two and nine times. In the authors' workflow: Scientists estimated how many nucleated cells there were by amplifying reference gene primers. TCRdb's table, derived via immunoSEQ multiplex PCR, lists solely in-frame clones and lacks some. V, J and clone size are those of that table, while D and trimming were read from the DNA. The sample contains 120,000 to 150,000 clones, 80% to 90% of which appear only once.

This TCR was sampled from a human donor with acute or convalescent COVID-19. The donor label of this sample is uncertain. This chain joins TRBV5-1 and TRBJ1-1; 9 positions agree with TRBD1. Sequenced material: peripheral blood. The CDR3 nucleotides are TGCGCCAGCAGCTGGCGACAGGGGGGGACTGAAGCTTTCTTT. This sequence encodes CASSWRQGGTEAFF.